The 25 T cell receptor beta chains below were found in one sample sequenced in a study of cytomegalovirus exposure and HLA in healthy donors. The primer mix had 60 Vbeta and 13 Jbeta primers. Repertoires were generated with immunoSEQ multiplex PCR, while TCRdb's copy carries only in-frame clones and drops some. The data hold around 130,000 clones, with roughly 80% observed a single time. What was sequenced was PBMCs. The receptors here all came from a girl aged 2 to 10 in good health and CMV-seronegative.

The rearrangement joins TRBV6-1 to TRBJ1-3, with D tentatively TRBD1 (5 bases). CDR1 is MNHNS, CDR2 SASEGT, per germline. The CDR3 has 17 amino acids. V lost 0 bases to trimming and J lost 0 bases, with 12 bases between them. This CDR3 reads CASSEATESISGNTIYF. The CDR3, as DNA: TGTGCCAGCAGTGAAGCGACAGAGTCTATCTCTGGAAACACCATATATTTT.

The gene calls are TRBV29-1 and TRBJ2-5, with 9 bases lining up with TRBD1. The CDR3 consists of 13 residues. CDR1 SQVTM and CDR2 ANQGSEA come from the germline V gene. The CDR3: CSARQGGRETQYF. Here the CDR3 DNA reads TGCAGTGCTAGACAGGGGGGTCGAGAGACCCAGTACTTC.

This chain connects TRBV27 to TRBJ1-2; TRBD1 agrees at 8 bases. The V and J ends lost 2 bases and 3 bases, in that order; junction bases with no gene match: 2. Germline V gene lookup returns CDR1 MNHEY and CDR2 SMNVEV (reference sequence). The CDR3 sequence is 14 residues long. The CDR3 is CASSLGQGDYGYTF. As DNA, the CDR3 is TGTGCCAGCAGTTTAGGACAGGGTGACTATGGCTACACCTTC.

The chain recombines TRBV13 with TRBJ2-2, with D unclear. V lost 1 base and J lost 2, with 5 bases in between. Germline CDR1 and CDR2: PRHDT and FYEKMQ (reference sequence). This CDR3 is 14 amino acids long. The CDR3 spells CASSLETNTGELFF. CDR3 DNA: TGTGCCAGCAGCTTAGAGACTAACACCGGGGAGCTGTTTTTT.

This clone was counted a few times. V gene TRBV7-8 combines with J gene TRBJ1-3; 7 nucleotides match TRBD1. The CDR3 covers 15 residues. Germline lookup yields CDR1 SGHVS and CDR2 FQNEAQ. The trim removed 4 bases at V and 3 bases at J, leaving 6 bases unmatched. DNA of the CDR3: TGTGCCAGCAGCTATAGACAGGGCCGTGGAAACACCATATATTTT. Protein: CASSYRQGRGNTIYF.

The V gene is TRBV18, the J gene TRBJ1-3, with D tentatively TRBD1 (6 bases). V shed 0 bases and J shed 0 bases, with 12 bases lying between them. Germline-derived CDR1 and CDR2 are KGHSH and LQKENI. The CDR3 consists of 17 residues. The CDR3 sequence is CASSPPGTLSSGNTIYF. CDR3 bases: TGTGCCAGCTCACCACCCGGGACACTAAGCTCTGGAAACACCATATATTTT. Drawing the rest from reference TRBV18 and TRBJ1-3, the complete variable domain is NAGVMQNPRHLVRRRGQEARLRCSPMKGHSHVYWYRQLPEEGLKFMVYLQKENIIDESGMPKERFSAEFPKEGPSILRIQQVVRGDSAAYFCASSPPGTLSSGNTIYFGEGSWLTVV.

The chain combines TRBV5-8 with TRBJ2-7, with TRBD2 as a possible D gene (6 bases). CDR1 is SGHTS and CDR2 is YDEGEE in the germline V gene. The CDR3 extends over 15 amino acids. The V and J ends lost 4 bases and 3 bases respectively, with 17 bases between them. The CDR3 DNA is TGTGCCAGCAGCACCCGGGGACTCGAAAACTACGAGCAGTACTTC. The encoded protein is CASSTRGLENYEQYF.

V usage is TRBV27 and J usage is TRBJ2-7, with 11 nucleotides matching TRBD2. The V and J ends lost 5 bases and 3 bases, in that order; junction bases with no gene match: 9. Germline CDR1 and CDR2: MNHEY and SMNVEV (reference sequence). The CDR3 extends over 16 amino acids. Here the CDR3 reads CASSRSVLAGVYEQYF. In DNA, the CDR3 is TGTGCCAGCAGTCGATCAGTACTAGCGGGAGTCTACGAGCAGTACTTC.

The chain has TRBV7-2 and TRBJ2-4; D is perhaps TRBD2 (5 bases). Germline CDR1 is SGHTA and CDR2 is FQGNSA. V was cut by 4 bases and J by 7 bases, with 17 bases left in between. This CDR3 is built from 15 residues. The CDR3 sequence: CASSWDSRTGNIQYF. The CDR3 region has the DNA TGTGCCAGCAGCTGGGATAGCCGGACGGGGAACATTCAGTACTTC.

CDR3 coding DNA: TGTGCCAGCAGTGACTGGGGCGGCCTCCAGGGGCAGTTCTTC. Protein: CASSDWGGLQGQFF. The rearrangement links TRBV25-1 to TRBJ2-1; D is possibly TRBD1 (5 bases). Per germline, CDR1 MGHDK and CDR2 SYGVNS. The CDR3 has 14 residues. Trimming left V 3 bases short and J 12 bases short, with 18 bases between.

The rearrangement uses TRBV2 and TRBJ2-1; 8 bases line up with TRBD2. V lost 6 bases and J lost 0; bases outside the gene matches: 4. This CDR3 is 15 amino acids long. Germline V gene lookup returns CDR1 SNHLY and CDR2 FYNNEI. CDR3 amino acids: CASSPGGGSYNEQFF. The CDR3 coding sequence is TGTGCCAGCAGCCCCGGGGGGGGCTCCTACAATGAGCAGTTCTTC.

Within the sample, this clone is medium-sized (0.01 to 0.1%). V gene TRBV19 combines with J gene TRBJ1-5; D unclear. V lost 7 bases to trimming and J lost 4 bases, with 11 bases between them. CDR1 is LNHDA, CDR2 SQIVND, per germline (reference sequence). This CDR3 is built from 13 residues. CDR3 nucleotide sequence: TGTGCCAGTAATGACATGTGGAATCAGCCCCAGCATTTT. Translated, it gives CASNDMWNQPQHF.

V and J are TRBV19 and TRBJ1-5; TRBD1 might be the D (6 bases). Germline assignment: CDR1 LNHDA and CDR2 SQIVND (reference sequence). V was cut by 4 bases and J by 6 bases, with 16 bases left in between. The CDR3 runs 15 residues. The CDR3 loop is CASSTVLPGVQPQHF. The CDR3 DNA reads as TGTGCCAGTAGTACCGTCCTTCCAGGGGTTCAGCCCCAGCATTTT.

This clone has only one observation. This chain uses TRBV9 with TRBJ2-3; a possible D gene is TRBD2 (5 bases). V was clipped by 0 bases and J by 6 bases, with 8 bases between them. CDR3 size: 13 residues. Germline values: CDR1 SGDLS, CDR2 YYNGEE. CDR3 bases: TGTGCCAGCAGCGTAGATCTAGCTGATACGCAGTATTTT. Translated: CASSVDLADTQYF.

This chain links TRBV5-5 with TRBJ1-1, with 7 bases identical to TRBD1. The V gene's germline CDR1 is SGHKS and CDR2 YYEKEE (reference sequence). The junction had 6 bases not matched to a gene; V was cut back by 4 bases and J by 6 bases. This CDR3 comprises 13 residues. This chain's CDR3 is CASSVQGSAEAFF. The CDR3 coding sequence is TGTGCCAGCAGCGTACAGGGGAGCGCTGAAGCTTTCTTT.

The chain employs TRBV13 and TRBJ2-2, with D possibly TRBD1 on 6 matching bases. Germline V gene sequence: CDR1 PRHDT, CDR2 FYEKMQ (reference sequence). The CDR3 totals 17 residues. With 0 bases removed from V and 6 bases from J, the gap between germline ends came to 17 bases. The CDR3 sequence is CASSLGGDRSPSGELFF. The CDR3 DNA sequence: TGTGCCAGCAGCTTAGGGGGCGACAGGTCCCCCTCCGGGGAGCTGTTTTTT.

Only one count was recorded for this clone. CDR3 protein: CASSLGLAGAETQYF. CDR3 in DNA: TGTGCCAGCAGCTTAGGGTTAGCGGGAGCGGAGACCCAGTACTTC. V is TRBV13 and J is TRBJ2-5, with TRBD2 matching 9 bases. V was pared by 0 bases and J by 5 bases, with 4 bases of the junction left unmatched. Per germline, CDR1 PRHDT and CDR2 FYEKMQ (reference sequence). This CDR3 region has 15 residues.

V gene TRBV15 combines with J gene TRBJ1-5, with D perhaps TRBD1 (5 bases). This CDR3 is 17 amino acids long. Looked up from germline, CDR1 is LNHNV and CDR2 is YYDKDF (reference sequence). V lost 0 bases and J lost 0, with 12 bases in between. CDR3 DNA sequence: TGTGCCACCAGCAGAGAAAGGACACCTTATAGCAATCAGCCCCAGCATTTT. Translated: CATSRERTPYSNQPQHF.

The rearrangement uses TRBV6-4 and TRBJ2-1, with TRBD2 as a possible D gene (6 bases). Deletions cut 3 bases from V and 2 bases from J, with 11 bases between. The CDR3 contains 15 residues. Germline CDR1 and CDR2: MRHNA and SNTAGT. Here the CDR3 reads CASSESRGTYNEQFF. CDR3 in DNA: TGTGCCAGCAGTGAATCGCGCGGGACCTACAATGAGCAGTTCTTC.

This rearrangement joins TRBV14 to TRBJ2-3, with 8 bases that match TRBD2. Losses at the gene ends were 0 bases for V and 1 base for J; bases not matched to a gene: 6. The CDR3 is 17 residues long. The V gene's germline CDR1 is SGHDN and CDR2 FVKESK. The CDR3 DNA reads TGTGCCAGCAGCCAAGAAGGAGCGGGAGAAGGCACAGATACGCAGTATTTT. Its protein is CASSQEGAGEGTDTQYF.

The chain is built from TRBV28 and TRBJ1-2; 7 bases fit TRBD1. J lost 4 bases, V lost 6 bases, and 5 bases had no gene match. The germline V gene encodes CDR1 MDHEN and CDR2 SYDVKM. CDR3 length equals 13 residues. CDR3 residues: CASSTPGGYGYTF. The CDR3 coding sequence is TGTGCCAGCAGCACGCCAGGGGGCTATGGCTACACCTTC.

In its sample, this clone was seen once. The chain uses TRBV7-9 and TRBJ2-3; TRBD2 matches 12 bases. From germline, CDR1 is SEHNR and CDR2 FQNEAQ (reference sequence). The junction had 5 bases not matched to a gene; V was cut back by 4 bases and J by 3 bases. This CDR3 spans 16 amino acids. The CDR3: CASSYSSGGATDTQYF. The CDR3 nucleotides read TGTGCCAGCAGCTACTCTAGCGGGGGGGCTACAGATACGCAGTATTTT.

CDR3 bases: TGTGCCAGTAGTGTGGCTAGCGGGAGCTACGAGCAGTACTTC. Translating gives CASSVASGSYEQYF. The chain combines TRBV19 with TRBJ2-7, with TRBD2 matching 10 bases. V lost 5 bases, J lost 3 bases, and 4 bases stayed unmatched. The CDR3 consists of 14 residues. The germline CDR1 and CDR2 sequences are LNHDA and SQIVND (reference sequence). The full variable domain, its missing parts supplied by reference TRBV19 and TRBJ2-7, is DGGITQSPKYLFRKEGQNVTLSCEQNLNHDAMYWYRQDPGQGLRLIYYSQIVNDFQKGDIAEGYSVSREKKESFPLTVTSAQKNPTAFYLCASSVASGSYEQYFGPGTRLTVT.

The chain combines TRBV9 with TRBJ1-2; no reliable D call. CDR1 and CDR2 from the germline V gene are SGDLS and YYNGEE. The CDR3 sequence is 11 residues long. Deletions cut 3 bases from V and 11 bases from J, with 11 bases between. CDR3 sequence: CASSGYLQYTF. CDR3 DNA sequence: TGTGCCAGCAGCGGTTATCTGCAGTACACCTTC.

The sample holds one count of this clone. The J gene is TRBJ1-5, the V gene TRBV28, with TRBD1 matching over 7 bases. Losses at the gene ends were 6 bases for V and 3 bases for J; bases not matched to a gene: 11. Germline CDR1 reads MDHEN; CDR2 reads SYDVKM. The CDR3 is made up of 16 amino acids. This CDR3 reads CASRKRQGSLNQPQHF. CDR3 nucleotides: TGTGCCAGCAGGAAAAGACAGGGTAGCCTCAATCAGCCCCAGCATTTT.